The T cell receptor (beta chain) described here comes from a study of T cell responses to AZD1222 COVID-19 vaccine. Profiled with immunoSEQ multiplex PCR; TCRdb holds only in-frame clones, not every one. The sample contains about 120,000 clones, approximately 85% of which appear only once. Between the trimmed V and J ends, which lost 4 bases and 2 bases, there was a span of 10 bases. The germline V gene encodes CDR1 SNHLY and CDR2 FYNNEI. The CDR3 covers 14 residues. Points on this clone: No antigen is known for it.

Broader study findings: Nearly half of spike-specific TCRs reportedly go after variant regions that carry no mutations.

The chain joins TRBV2 to TRBJ2-3; the D is unclear. The sequenced sample was peripheral blood, obtained on day 0 of MenACWY control vaccination. This clonotype was sampled from an adult in good health. This chain's CDR3 is CASSVTMITDTQYF. The CDR3 bases are TGTGCCAGCAGTGTTACCATGATCACAGATACGCAGTATTTT.